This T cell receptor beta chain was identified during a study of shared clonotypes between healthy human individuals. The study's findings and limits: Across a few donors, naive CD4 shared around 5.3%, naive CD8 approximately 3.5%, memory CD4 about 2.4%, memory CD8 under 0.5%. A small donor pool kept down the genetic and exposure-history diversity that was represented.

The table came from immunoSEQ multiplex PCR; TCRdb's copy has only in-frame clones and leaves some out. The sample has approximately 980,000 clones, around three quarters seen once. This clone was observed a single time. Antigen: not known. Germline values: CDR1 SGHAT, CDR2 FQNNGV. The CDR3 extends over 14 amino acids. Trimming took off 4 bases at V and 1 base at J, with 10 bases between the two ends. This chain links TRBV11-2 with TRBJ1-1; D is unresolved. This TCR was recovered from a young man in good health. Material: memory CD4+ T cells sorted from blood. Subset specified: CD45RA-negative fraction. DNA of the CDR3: TGTGCCAGCAGCTCACGGGAGAGGAACACTGAAGCTTTCTTT. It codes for CASSSRERNTEAFF. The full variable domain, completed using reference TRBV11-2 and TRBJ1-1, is EAGVAQSPRYKIIEKRQSVAFWCNPISGHATLYWYQQILGQGPKLLIQFQNNGVVDDSQLPKDRFSAERLKGVDSTLKIQPAKLEDSAVYLCASSSRERNTEAFFGQGTRLTVV.